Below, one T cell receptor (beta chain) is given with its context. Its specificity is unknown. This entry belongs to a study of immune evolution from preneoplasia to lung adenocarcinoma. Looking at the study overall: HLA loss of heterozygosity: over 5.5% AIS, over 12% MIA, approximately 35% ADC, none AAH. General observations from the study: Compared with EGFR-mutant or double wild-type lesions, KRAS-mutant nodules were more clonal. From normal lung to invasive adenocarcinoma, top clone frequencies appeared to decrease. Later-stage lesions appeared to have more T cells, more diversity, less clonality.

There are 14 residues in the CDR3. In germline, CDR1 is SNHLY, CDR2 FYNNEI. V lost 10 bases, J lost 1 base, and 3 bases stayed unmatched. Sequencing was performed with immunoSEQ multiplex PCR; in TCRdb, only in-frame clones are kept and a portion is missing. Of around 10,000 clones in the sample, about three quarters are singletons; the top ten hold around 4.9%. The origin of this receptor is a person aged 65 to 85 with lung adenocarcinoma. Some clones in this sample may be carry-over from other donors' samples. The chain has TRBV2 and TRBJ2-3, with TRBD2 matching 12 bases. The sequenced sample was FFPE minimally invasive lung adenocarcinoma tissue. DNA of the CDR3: TGTGCCAACGGACTAGCGGGGCGCACAGATACGCAGTATTTT. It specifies CANGLAGRTDTQYF.